One and the same sample provided the 14 T cell receptor beta chains below, sequenced in a study of control samples from healthy donors and cancer patients. Here immunoSEQ multiplex PCR was the method, and the copy in TCRdb shows in-frame clones only, minus some. The sample has more than 95,000 clones, roughly 90% seen once. The sequencing sample was made of PBMCs. The receptors derive from a man in his sixties with lung cancer.

The chain links TRBV5-1 to TRBJ2-3, with 8 bases that match TRBD1. CDR1 and CDR2 (germline): SGHRS, YFSETQ. The CDR3 is 14 residues long. The V segment lost 4 bases and the J segment 4 bases; nucleotides outside the gene matches: 5. The CDR3 is CASSLDRVADTQYF. CDR3 DNA sequence: TGCGCCAGCAGCCTGGACAGGGTAGCAGATACGCAGTATTTT.

V is TRBV30 and J is TRBJ1-6, with 9 bases that match TRBD1. The germline gives CDR1 GTSNPN, CDR2 SVGIG (reference sequence). The ends lost 2 bases at V and 7 bases at J; junction bases unmatched: 3. The CDR3 consists of 14 residues. CDR3 sequence (DNA): TGTGCCTGGAGTATCGGACAGGGGAATTCACCCCTCCACTTT. As protein: CAWSIGQGNSPLHF.

The genes are TRBV12-3 or TRBV12-4 and TRBJ2-5; TRBD1 matches at 7 bases. V dropped 7 bases and J dropped 2; count of bases not matched to a gene: 4. The CDR3 covers 13 residues. The CDR3 DNA reads TGTGCCAGCACCCGGGACAGTCAAGAGACCCAGTACTTC. Translated, it gives CASTRDSQETQYF.

The CDR3 DNA reads as TGTGCCAGCAGTAACAGGGGTTTAAATTCACCCCTCCACTTT. This codes for CASSNRGLNSPLHF. J is TRBJ1-6 and V is TRBV7-8; 7 positions agree with TRBD1. Looked up from germline, CDR1 is SGHVS and CDR2 is FQNEAQ. The CDR3 length is 14 residues. V lost 6 bases, J lost 7 bases, and 6 bases stayed unmatched.

The rearrangement joins TRBV11-3 to TRBJ1-5; possibly TRBD1 for D (5 bases). The CDR3 spans 14 residues. Looked up from germline, CDR1 is SGHNT and CDR2 is YENEEA. V was pared by 5 bases and J by 6 bases, with 14 bases between. Here the CDR3 DNA reads TGTGCCAGCAGCCTCTCTGGGGGTGGTCAGCCCCAGCATTTT. The encoded protein is CASSLSGGGQPQHF.

The chain is built from TRBV5-1 and TRBJ2-3; D is perhaps TRBD1 (5 bases). V was cut by 0 bases and J by 0 bases, with 14 bases left in between. The germline V gene has CDR1 SGHRS and CDR2 YFSETQ. The CDR3 has 17 residues. CDR3 sequence: CASSLGLTAMSTDTQYF. Written as DNA, the CDR3 is TGCGCCAGCAGCTTGGGCTTGACAGCGATGAGCACAGATACGCAGTATTTT.

The CDR3 sequence is CASSYSVSSLYEQYF. The CDR3 DNA sequence: TGTGCCAGCAGTTACTCAGTTTCCAGCCTCTACGAGCAGTACTTC. The chain uses TRBV6-2 or TRBV6-3 and TRBJ2-7; D remains unclear. This CDR3 is built from 15 residues. The ends were cut back, 0 bases at V and 3 bases at J, with 12 bases in the middle. Germline-derived CDR1 and CDR2 are MNHEY and SVGEGT.

The J gene is TRBJ2-2, the V gene TRBV7-7; possible D gene TRBD2, 5 bases. Trimming removed 1 base from V and 0 bases from J, with 6 bases in between. CDR3 length: 15 amino acids. CDR1 and CDR2 from the germline V gene are SSHAT and FNYEAQ (reference sequence). DNA for the CDR3: TGTGCCAGCAGCTTAGGGACTTCGAACACCGGGGAGCTGTTTTTT. Its protein is CASSLGTSNTGELFF. The whole variable domain, remainder taken from reference TRBV7-7 and TRBJ2-2, is GAGVSQSPRYKVTKRGQDVTLRCDPISSHATLYWYQQALGQGPEFLTYFNYEAQPDKSGLPSDRFSAERPEGSISTLTIQRTEQRDSAMYRCASSLGTSNTGELFFGEGSRLTVL.

V is TRBV24-1 and J is TRBJ2-5, with D perhaps assigned TRBD1 or TRBD2 (6 bases each). V lost 1 base to trimming and J lost 5 bases, with 13 bases between them. This CDR3 contains 15 residues. Germline V CDR1 and CDR2: KGHDR, SFDVKD. CDR3 loop: CATSDFMGGGETQYF. The DNA for the CDR3 is TGTGCCACCAGTGATTTTATGGGGGGCGGCGAGACCCAGTACTTC.

This CDR3 reads CASSLSGDSYNEQFF. The DNA for the CDR3 is TGTGCCAGCAGCTTAAGCGGGGACTCCTACAATGAGCAGTTCTTC. The chain joins TRBV7-3 to TRBJ2-1; a weak D match, TRBD2 (6 bases). Germline V lookup: CDR1 SGHTA, CDR2 FQGTGA. The CDR3 has 15 amino acids. V gave up 1 base and J gave up 0 bases, with 7 bases separating them.

This sequence joins TRBV12-3 or TRBV12-4 and TRBJ1-5; D gene unclear. Trimming cost V 3 bases and J 4 bases, with 7 bases left between them. CDR3 length: 13 residues. The CDR3 reads CASSFTKNQPQHF. CDR3 nucleotides: TGTGCCAGCAGTTTTACAAAAAATCAGCCCCAGCATTTT.

This clone was seen a handful of times. The V call is TRBV7-6, the J call TRBJ1-5; D is ambiguous. The V end was cut by 1 base, the J end by 0 bases, with 7 bases between. This CDR3 is built from 15 residues. CDR1 and CDR2 from the germline V gene are SGHVS and FNYEAQ. DNA of the CDR3: TGTGCCAGCAGCTTAGATATGGGTAGCAATCAGCCCCAGCATTTT. This encodes CASSLDMGSNQPQHF.

CDR3 amino acids: CASSFRGETQYF. CDR3 DNA: TGTGCCAGCAGCTTTCGGGGGGAGACCCAGTACTTC. The chain carries TRBV7-2 and TRBJ2-5; maybe TRBD2 (6 bases). CDR3 size: 12 residues. With 3 bases removed from V and 5 bases from J, the gap between germline ends came to 7 bases. From germline, CDR1 is SGHTA and CDR2 FQGNSA.

The chain joins TRBV6-5 to TRBJ1-6; no firm D call. The CDR3 consists of 11 residues. Germline V CDR1 and CDR2: MNHEY, SVGAGI. The CDR3 region has the DNA TGTGTCACAGAGGATAATTCACCCCTCCACTTT. Its translation is CVTEDNSPLHF.